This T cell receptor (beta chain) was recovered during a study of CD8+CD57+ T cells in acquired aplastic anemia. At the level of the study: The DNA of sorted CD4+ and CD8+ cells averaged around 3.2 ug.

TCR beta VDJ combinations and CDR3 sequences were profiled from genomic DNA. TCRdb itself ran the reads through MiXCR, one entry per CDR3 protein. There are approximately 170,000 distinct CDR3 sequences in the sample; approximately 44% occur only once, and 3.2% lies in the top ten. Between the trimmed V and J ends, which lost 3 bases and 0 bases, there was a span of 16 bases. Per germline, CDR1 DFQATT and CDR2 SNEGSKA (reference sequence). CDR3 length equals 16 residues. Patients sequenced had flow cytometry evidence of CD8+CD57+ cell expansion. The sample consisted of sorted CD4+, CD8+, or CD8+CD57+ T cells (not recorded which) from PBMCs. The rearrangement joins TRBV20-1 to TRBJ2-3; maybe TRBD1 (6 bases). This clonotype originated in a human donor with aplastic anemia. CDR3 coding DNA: TGCAGTGCTAGGAGGTCACAGGGACCAAGCACAGATACGCAGTATTTT. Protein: CSARRSQGPSTDTQYF.